The TCR beta chain described here comes from a study of T cells in Graves' hyperthyroidism and ophthalmopathy (dated by TCRdb to about 2019). Context from the whole study: Peripheral blood was sampled at the time of initial diagnosis, prior to any treatment. To identify TCR V-J signatures that set the groups apart, the researchers used a discovery cohort of about a hundred patients, made up of around 42 with Graves' ophthalmopathy and 55 to 65 with stable Graves' hyperthyroidism. Whether ophthalmopathy could be predicted prospectively was tested in an independent validation cohort made up of about 18 hyperthyroidism patients plus 17 patients who later progressed to ophthalmopathy. The roughly 94 discovery patients were randomly split 7:3 into training and test sets. In addition, the study compared T-cell repertoires in thyroid tissue and in blood from about six Graves' hyperthyroidism patients. After blood sampling, hyperthyroidism patients were treated with methimazole at a starting dose of 30 mg daily, and ophthalmopathy patients were treated with high-dose intravenous methylprednisolone. The paper describes TCR Vbeta CDR3 sequencing of 135 peripheral blood samples, made up of some 40 ophthalmopathy patients, 70 to 75 hyperthyroidism patients and some 17 progressor patients.

The germline V gene yields MGHRA for CDR1 and YSYEKL for CDR2. Trimming costs V 4 bases and J 2 bases, and their ends lie 9 bases apart. There are 14 amino acids in the CDR3, from cysteine to phenylalanine inclusive. Kept here is only the CDR3 DNA, which spans 42 bases and is read in frame from base 1. Results and caveats for the whole study, not just this receptor: Most expanded thyroid clonotypes (frequency above 0.001) were also detected in blood, suggesting blood repertoires may reflect thyroid immune responses. In validation, the model predicted progression to ophthalmopathy a median of roughly six months before onset, with approximately 71% sensitivity and roughly 77% specificity. In cross-validation, a model built on a 13 V-J signature told ophthalmopathy apart from stable hyperthyroidism with over 85% sensitivity and 81% to 82% specificity, and in testing the same model reached 80%/75%. Sample size was not statistically predetermined, and investigators were not blinded to group allocation.

Hyperthyroidism patients were newly diagnosed, had a disease duration of under 2 months, and were aged 18 to 65 years. Patients with uncontrolled infections, other autoimmune diseases, pregnancy or lactation were excluded. Clinical symptoms, serum thyroxine and TRAb, thyroid ultrasound, and orbital computed tomography formed the basis for the diagnoses. Blood from progressor patients was collected at the time of first diagnosis with hyperthyroidism, before any ophthalmopathy symptoms had appeared. Ficoll-Paque density gradient centrifugation was used to isolate PBMCs from 8.5 to 10 ml of fresh peripheral blood. Patients classed as progressors first received a Graves' hyperthyroidism diagnosis and then went on to develop ophthalmopathy during follow-up. Trizol reagent was used to extract total RNA, and RNA quality was then checked on an Agilent 2100 Bioanalyzer. This clonotype occurred many times. Its recognized antigen is unknown. No much larger clone is present one base from it, and per-base qualities are unavailable.

Amplification of TCR beta CDR3 regions was carried out from RNA transcripts. The first round of RT-PCR for the TCR CDR3 was performed with the HTBI primer set and the Qiagen OneStep RT-PCR kit. Libraries were constructed in a second round of multiplex PCR, after which size selection and purification were performed. Sequencing of the libraries was done on an Illumina HiSeq2000 using paired-end 100 bp reads. In the source study's methods: SOAPnuke was used to process the raw data, throwing out any read that contained adapters or uncalled bases, had a mean Phred below 15, or lacked an exact constant-primer or identifier match. COPE v1.2.5 was used to merge the high-quality paired reads, and each unique nucleotide sequence was defined as a clonotype. Clonotypes were aligned to IMGT TRBV, TRBD and TRBJ reference segments using MiTCR v1.1. The analysis included only V-J combinations with a frequency above 0.0001, which together covered around 99% of the repertoires. The TCS score was defined as F50 (clonal expansion) divided by E x V (chaos), with BLOSUM62-based TCRdist calculated between CDR3 peptides within each V-J. Welch's t-statistics and random forest reduced roughly 500 V-J features to 10 to 15, which were used in a naive Bayes classifier (R e1071). Starting from the raw public reads, TCRdb applied fastp trimming at Q25, assembled clones with MiXCR and retained in-frame beta chains. Each CDR3 protein gets just one entry, which takes the most common genes and DNA from the rows behind it. The V and J calls come from TCRdb's annotation, not from the publication. The sample yields about 290,000 distinct CDR3 sequences; about an eighth were counted once. The ten largest make up approximately 7.8% of the sample.

The chain was built from TRBV4-1 and TRBJ2-1; the D gene remains uncertain. The specimen was blood. This clonotype originated in a woman in her twenties or thirties with Graves' hyperthyroidism that later progressed to Graves' ophthalmopathy. The CDR3 corresponds to CASSRVGTYNEQFF. The DNA sequence is as follows: TGCGCCAGCAGCCGCGTGGGTACCTACAATGAGCAGTTCTTC.